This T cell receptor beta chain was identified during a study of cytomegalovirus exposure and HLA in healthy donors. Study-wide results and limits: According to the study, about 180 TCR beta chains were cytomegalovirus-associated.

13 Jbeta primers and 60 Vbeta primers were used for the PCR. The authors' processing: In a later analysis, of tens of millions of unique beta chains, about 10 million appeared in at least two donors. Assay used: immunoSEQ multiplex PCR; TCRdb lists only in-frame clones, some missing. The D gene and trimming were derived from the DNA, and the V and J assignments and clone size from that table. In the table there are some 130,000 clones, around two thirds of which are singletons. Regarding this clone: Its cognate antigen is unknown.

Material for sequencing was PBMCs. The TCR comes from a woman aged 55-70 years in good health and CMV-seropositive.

The CDR3 sequence: CASSELASSTDTQYF. The CDR3 DNA sequence: TGTGCCAGCAGTGAACTAGCGTCTAGCACAGATACGCAGTATTTT. This chain connects TRBV2 to TRBJ2-3, with D possibly matching TRBD2 (6 bases). The CDR3 has 15 amino acids. Trimming stripped 2 bases from V and 0 bases from J, with 9 bases between. CDR1 and CDR2 (germline): SNHLY, FYNNEI.